What follows is one TCR beta chain and its context. This likely came from a read error, as a far larger clone is one base away. The source of the sample is a study of read filtering for tumor transcriptome and immune sequencing. Study as a whole: Patients were approximately 17 male and around 13 female, mean age roughly 68 years, range about 40 to 85.

This library used approximately 370 ng RNA and molecular barcoded adaptors spanning alpha/delta and beta/gamma chains. TCRdb ran MiXCR on the reads and lists one entry per CDR3 protein. Here the sample spans some 41,000 distinct CDR3 sequences, roughly 15% being singletons. This CDR3 comprises 13 residues. Trimming stripped 3 bases from V and 10 bases from J, with 13 bases between. The TCR comes from a donor over 35 with multiple myeloma. The chain is built from TRBV12-3 or TRBV12-4 and TRBJ2-1; D perhaps matches TRBD1 (6 bases). Specimen: a population of CD138-negative cells sorted from bone marrow. CDR3 in amino acids: CASSLGRGYEQFF. For the CDR3, the DNA is TGTGCCAGCAGTTTGGGCAGGGGCTACGAGCAGTTCTTC.